The sequence of this TCR beta chain was determined in a study of CD8 T cells in ankylosing spondylitis. Findings and limits, study-wide: Disease-associated clones were CD8+ and fairly uncommon in peripheral blood. The study looked at matched synovial fluid samples from ankylosing spondylitis patients. Disease-linked clones were reported to be significantly enriched there. Apparently characteristic of ankylosing spondylitis blood was a TCR beta motif (about eight highly homologous variants).

Germline assignment: CDR1 MGHRA and CDR2 YSYEKL. CDR3 length: 15 residues. The V end was cut by 0 bases, the J end by 5 bases, with 13 bases between. TCRdb ran MiXCR on the 5' RACE reads and lists one entry per CDR3 protein. The profile covers 800,000 to 900,000 distinct CDR3 sequences, with roughly 12% appearing a single time and more than 0.5% taken by the ten largest. A note on this clonotype: Its antigen is unknown.

The TCR originated in a male donor with ankylosing spondylitis. V is TRBV4-1 and J is TRBJ1-2; D is possibly TRBD1 (5 bases). Sequenced input: blood, either unsorted or a sorted T cell fraction (not recorded which). CDR3 region: CASSQDSWGLYGYTF. The CDR3 coding sequence is TGCGCCAGCAGCCAAGATTCCTGGGGCCTATATGGCTACACCTTC.